This is a list of T cell receptor beta chains from one sample in a study of tumor-infiltrating lymphocytes in oesophageal squamous cell carcinoma. TCRdb fed the PCR reads into MiXCR, producing one record per CDR3 protein. The repertoire has about 22,000 distinct CDR3 sequences, roughly 32% of them found once; the top ten carry approximately 19%. Input material: esophageal tumor tissue. These receptors were taken from a female donor with esophageal squamous cell carcinoma. Each CDR3 is given with its conserved first and last residue. The D gene is left open where the match is weak. Size is stated for part of the rows, as once, few or many counts, or as a class when the clone is expanded.

abundance: many; d_gene: NA; j_gene: TRBJ2-5; v_gene: TRBV5-1; CDR3aa: CASNSGGGGETQYF; CDR3nt: TGCGCCAGCAATTCCGGGGGAGGGGGAGAGACCCAGTACTTC
abundance: many; d_gene: NA; j_gene: TRBJ2-3; v_gene: TRBV11-2; CDR3aa: CASSIDRDSTDTQYF; CDR3nt: TGTGCCAGCAGCATCGACAGAGATTCTACAGATACGCAGTATTTT
abundance: NA; d_gene: NA; j_gene: TRBJ1-1; v_gene: TRBV29-1; CDR3aa: CSVARGPEDTEAFF; CDR3nt: TGCAGCGTAGCCAGGGGCCCGGAAGACACTGAAGCTTTCTTT
abundance: once; d_gene: NA; j_gene: TRBJ2-6; v_gene: TRBV7-3; CDR3aa: CASSPRDGHSGANVLTF; CDR3nt: TGTGCCAGCAGCCCTCGGGACGGCCACTCTGGGGCCAACGTCCTGACTTTC
abundance: medium-sized; d_gene: NA; j_gene: TRBJ1-5; v_gene: TRBV7-8; CDR3aa: CASSFGRGNQPQHF; CDR3nt: TGTGCCAGCAGCTTCGGTCGGGGGAATCAGCCCCAGCATTTT
abundance: many; d_gene: TRBD1; j_gene: TRBJ1-5; v_gene: TRBV5-8; CDR3aa: CASSRKGQGFQPQHF; CDR3nt: TGTGCCAGCAGCCGTAAGGGACAGGGTTTTCAGCCCCAGCATTTT
abundance: NA; d_gene: TRBD2; j_gene: TRBJ2-1; v_gene: TRBV7-2; CDR3aa: CASSLAFAGLAFGNEQFF; CDR3nt: TGTGCCAGCAGCTTGGCCTTCGCGGGACTAGCATTTGGTAATGAGCAGTTCTTC
abundance: many; d_gene: NA; j_gene: TRBJ1-3; v_gene: TRBV5-4; CDR3aa: CASSREKVGNTIYF; CDR3nt: TGTGCCAGCAGCCGCGAGAAGGTTGGAAACACCATATATTTT
abundance: NA; d_gene: NA; j_gene: TRBJ1-6; v_gene: TRBV6-1; CDR3aa: CASSRDRSSYNSPLHF; CDR3nt: TGTGCCAGCAGCCGAGACAGGAGCTCCTATAATTCACCCCTCCACTTT
abundance: many; d_gene: TRBD1; j_gene: TRBJ1-5; v_gene: TRBV5-1; CDR3aa: CASSKGTGRNQPQHF; CDR3nt: TGCGCCAGCAGCAAAGGGACAGGGAGGAATCAGCCCCAGCATTTT
abundance: few; d_gene: NA; j_gene: TRBJ2-7; v_gene: TRBV5-4; CDR3aa: CASSLGGINSYEQYF; CDR3nt: TGTGCCAGCAGCTTGGGTGGGATCAACTCCTACGAGCAGTACTTC
abundance: few; d_gene: NA; j_gene: TRBJ2-1; v_gene: TRBV7-7; CDR3aa: CASSLNREIYNEQFF; CDR3nt: TGTGCTAGCAGCCTAAACAGGGAGATCTACAATGAGCAGTTCTTC
abundance: many; d_gene: TRBD2; j_gene: TRBJ2-5; v_gene: TRBV27; CDR3aa: CASSLKKGGIQETQYF; CDR3nt: TGTGCCAGCAGTTTAAAGAAGGGAGGGATCCAAGAGACCCAGTACTTC
abundance: many; d_gene: NA; j_gene: TRBJ2-7; v_gene: TRBV6-2/TRBV6-3; CDR3aa: CASSYSIVWTDNYEQYF; CDR3nt: TGTGCCAGCAGTTACTCGATCGTGTGGACAGACAATTACGAGCAGTACTTC
abundance: many; d_gene: NA; j_gene: TRBJ1-2; v_gene: TRBV28; CDR3aa: CASSLAYWYYGYTF; CDR3nt: TGTGCCAGCAGTTTGGCCTATTGGTACTATGGCTACACCTTC
abundance: NA; d_gene: TRBD2; j_gene: TRBJ2-1; v_gene: TRBV6-8; CDR3aa: CASSRGTSFPDTQFF; CDR3nt: TGTGCCAGCAGCCGAGGGACTAGCTTTCCAGATACGCAGTTCTTC
abundance: many; d_gene: NA; j_gene: TRBJ2-7; v_gene: TRBV11-2; CDR3aa: CASRGPKEGYEQYF; CDR3nt: TGTGCCAGCAGAGGGCCAAAGGAGGGCTACGAGCAGTACTTC
abundance: once; d_gene: NA; j_gene: TRBJ2-3; v_gene: TRBV30; CDR3aa: CAWSHPTSTDTQYF; CDR3nt: TGTGCCTGGAGTCACCCTACTAGCACAGATACGCAGTATTTT
abundance: many; d_gene: NA; j_gene: TRBJ1-5; v_gene: TRBV5-6; CDR3aa: CASSLGARRGQPQHF; CDR3nt: TGTGCCAGCAGCTTGGGTGCACGTCGGGGACAGCCCCAGCATTTT
abundance: many; d_gene: TRBD2; j_gene: TRBJ2-2; v_gene: TRBV7-2; CDR3aa: CASSYSGKGTGELFF; CDR3nt: TGTGCCAGCAGCTACAGCGGGAAGGGCACCGGGGAGCTGTTTTTT
abundance: many; d_gene: NA; j_gene: TRBJ2-5; v_gene: TRBV28; CDR3aa: CASSLDRYNEQYF; CDR3nt: TGTGCCAGCAGTTTAGACAGATACAATGAGCAGTACTTC
abundance: NA; d_gene: NA; j_gene: TRBJ2-7; v_gene: TRBV7-6; CDR3aa: CASSLSLGNEQYF; CDR3nt: TGTGCCAGCAGCTTATCTTTGGGGAACGAGCAGTACTTC
abundance: few; d_gene: NA; j_gene: TRBJ2-7; v_gene: TRBV2; CDR3aa: CASSEISYEQYF; CDR3nt: TGTGCCAGCAGTGAGATCAGCTACGAGCAGTACTTC
abundance: medium-sized; d_gene: NA; j_gene: TRBJ2-1; v_gene: TRBV11-2; CDR3aa: CASSLVPSVYNEQFF; CDR3nt: TGTGCCAGCAGCTTAGTTCCTAGCGTCTACAATGAGCAGTTCTTC
abundance: NA; d_gene: TRBD2; j_gene: TRBJ2-3; v_gene: TRBV24-1; CDR3aa: CATSATSGSTDTQYF; CDR3nt: TGTGCCACCAGTGCGACTAGCGGGAGCACAGATACGCAGTATTTT
abundance: many; d_gene: NA; j_gene: TRBJ2-1; v_gene: TRBV25-1; CDR3aa: CASSPGYEQFF; CDR3nt: TGTGCCAGCAGTCCCGGTTATGAGCAGTTCTTC